This T cell receptor (beta chain) was documented in a study of T cells after yellow fever vaccination. TCRdb ran MiXCR on the 5' RACE reads and lists one entry per CDR3 protein. The sample has 500,000 to 550,000 distinct CDR3 sequences; around a fifth are singletons. Germline values: CDR1 SGHTA, CDR2 FQGNSA. The CDR3 totals 14 residues. V lost 1 base and J 1 base, leaving 7 bases between the germline ends. Study-wide points: Most clones from primary vaccination were detected again post-booster (roughly 96% CD4, 70% to 90% CD8). Few clonotypes appeared in both CD4 and CD8 compartments.

To note about this clonotype: What it recognizes is unknown.

The sample here was PBMCs, taken roughly 20 days after the first yellow fever vaccination. This clonotype was obtained from a young man who received the YFV17D yellow fever vaccine. The chain has TRBV7-2 and TRBJ1-2; D unclear. This CDR3 reads CASSLDSNNYGYTF. Here the CDR3 DNA reads TGTGCCAGCAGCTTAGACAGTAATAACTATGGCTACACCTTC.